Shown below are 10 T cell receptor beta chains from a single sample sequenced in a study of control samples from healthy donors and cancer patients. Sequencing used immunoSEQ multiplex PCR; TCRdb keeps in-frame clones, though not all of them. Here the sample spans over 70,000 clones, 85% to 90% being singletons. Sequenced: PBMCs. The receptors come from a woman between 50 and 59 years old with colorectal cancer.

This chain joins TRBV27 and TRBJ2-3; either TRBD1 or TRBD2 may supply D (6 bases each). The germline V gene encodes CDR1 MNHEY and CDR2 SMNVEV (reference sequence). Trimming took 2 bases from V and 6 from J, leaving 15 bases between them. This CDR3 spans 15 amino acids. CDR3 residues: CASSLDPGGRDTQYF. CDR3 nucleotide sequence: TGTGCCAGCAGTTTAGATCCCGGGGGCCGGGATACGCAGTATTTT.

This clone was observed once. The V call is TRBV28, the J call TRBJ2-7; weak D call: TRBD2 (6 bases). V shed 5 bases and J shed 6 bases, with 14 bases lying between them. This CDR3 region has 13 residues. CDR1 and CDR2 from the germline V gene are MDHEN and SYDVKM. This chain's CDR3 is CASSTWGVGEQYV. The DNA for the CDR3 is TGTGCCAGCAGTACTTGGGGGGTTGGCGAGCAGTACGTC.

A few counts support this clone. The V call is TRBV9, the J call TRBJ2-1; D is unresolved. Germline V lookup: CDR1 SGDLS, CDR2 YYNGEE. V lost 4 bases, J lost 3 bases, and 8 bases lay in between. This CDR3 has 13 residues. CDR3 DNA: TGTGCCAGCAGCACATCGGACTACAATGAGCAGTTCTTC. Its translation is CASSTSDYNEQFF.

This clone is a singleton in its sample. The chain recombines TRBV12-3 or TRBV12-4 with TRBJ2-2; tentative D call: TRBD2 (5 bases). There are 12 residues in the CDR3. Trimming shortened V by 4 bases and J by 8 bases, and 8 bases separated the two germline ends. Written as DNA, the CDR3 is TGTGCCAGCAGTTGGAGCGGTGGGGAGCTGTTTTTT. Encoded protein: CASSWSGGELFF.

J is TRBJ2-7 and V is TRBV30, with D possibly TRBD2 on 6 matching bases. The CDR3 contains 14 residues. Per germline, CDR1 GTSNPN and CDR2 SVGIG (reference sequence). Deletions cut 0 bases from V and 2 bases from J, with 11 bases between. CDR3 nucleotides: TGTGCCTGGAGTGTACCGGGGGTTCCCTACGAGCAGTACGTC. It yields the protein CAWSVPGVPYEQYV.

This chain connects TRBV6-5 to TRBJ2-3; TRBD1 aligns across 8 bases. Trimming took 4 bases from V and 3 from J; bases not matched to a gene: 6. The germline V gene encodes CDR1 MNHEY and CDR2 SVGAGI. The CDR3 is 15 amino acids. The CDR3 sequence is CASSSGQGDTDTQYF. In DNA form, the CDR3 reads TGTGCCAGCAGTTCCGGACAGGGAGATACAGATACGCAGTATTTT.

The chain's CDR3 is CASALGRGAGEQYV. CDR3 bases: TGTGCTAGTGCTCTCGGTCGGGGGGCTGGCGAGCAGTACGTC. This chain joins TRBV12-5 and TRBJ2-7; a weak D match, TRBD2 (7 bases). The CDR3 spans 14 residues. The germline CDR1 and CDR2 sequences are LGHNT and FRNRAP. V was cut by 7 bases and J by 6 bases, with 19 bases left in between.

The chain uses TRBV6-6 and TRBJ1-6, with D hard to call. This CDR3 has 14 amino acids. Trimming took off 5 bases at V and 8 bases at J, with 13 bases between the two ends. Germline-derived CDR1 and CDR2 are MNHNY and SVGAGI (reference sequence). This CDR3 reads CASSASPFDSPLHF. CDR3 nucleotides: TGTGCCAGCAGTGCCTCTCCCTTCGATTCACCCCTCCACTTT.

This chain uses TRBV15 with TRBJ2-3; no definite D call. The V gene's germline CDR1 is LNHNV and CDR2 YYDKDF (reference sequence). CDR3 length: 14 amino acids. Trimming left V 4 bases short and J 0 bases short, with 8 bases between. The CDR3 sequence: CATSKDVSTDTQYF. The CDR3, as DNA: TGTGCCACCAGCAAAGATGTGAGCACAGATACGCAGTATTTT.

The CDR3 reads CASSPPGATGELFF. The CDR3 DNA reads TGTGCCAGCTCACCACCTGGGGCCACCGGGGAGCTGTTTTTT. The chain couples TRBV18 to TRBJ2-2, with a possible D match to TRBD1 (5 bases). CDR3 size: 14 residues. Per the germline V gene, CDR1 is KGHSH and CDR2 is LQKENI. Between the trimmed V and J ends, which lost 0 bases and 4 bases, there was a span of 6 bases. Using reference TRBV18 and TRBJ2-2 for the parts outside the CDR3, the full variable domain is NAGVMQNPRHLVRRRGQEARLRCSPMKGHSHVYWYRQLPEEGLKFMVYLQKENIIDESGMPKERFSAEFPKEGPSILRIQQVVRGDSAAYFCASSPPGATGELFFGEGSRLTVL.